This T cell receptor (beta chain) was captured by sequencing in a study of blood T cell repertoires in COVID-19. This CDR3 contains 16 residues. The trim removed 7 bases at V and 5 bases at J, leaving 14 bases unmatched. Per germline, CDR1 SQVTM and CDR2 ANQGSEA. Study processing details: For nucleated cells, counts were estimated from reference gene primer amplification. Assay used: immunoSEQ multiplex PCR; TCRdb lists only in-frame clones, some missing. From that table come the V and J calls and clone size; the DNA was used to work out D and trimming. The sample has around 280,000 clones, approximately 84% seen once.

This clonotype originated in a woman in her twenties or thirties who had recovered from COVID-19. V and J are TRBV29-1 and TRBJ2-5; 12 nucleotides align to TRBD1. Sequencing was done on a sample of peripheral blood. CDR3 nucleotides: TGCAGCGCCGATGGGACCGGGACAGGGGGCGATGAGACCCAGTACTTC. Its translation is CSADGTGTGGDETQYF.